The source of this T cell receptor beta chain is a study of blood T cell repertoires in COVID-19. The CDR3 is 17 amino acids. Germline V gives CDR1 SGDLS, CDR2 YYNGEE. Germline trimming cut 4 bases from V and 1 base from J; bases unmatched to any gene: 10. Sequenced by immunoSEQ multiplex PCR; TCRdb stores in-frame clones only, minus some. The data contain about 260,000 clones, approximately 88% of them singletons. Sample: peripheral blood. This clonotype was sampled from a woman between 65 and 79 years old with COVID-19, enrolled during active disease. This chain joins TRBV9 and TRBJ2-1; TRBD2 matches 8 bases. CDR3 coding DNA: TGTGCCAGCAGCCCCAGGGGTAGCGGGATTTCCTACAATGAGCAGTTCTTC. Translated, it gives CASSPRGSGISYNEQFF.